The 14 T cell receptor beta chains given below trace back to one sample, sequenced in a study of blood T cells in healthy people across ages. Primed by a sample-barcoded 5' primer and a J-beta primer mix, a second PCR proceeded for 7 to 11 cycles. MiXCR was run by TCRdb on the 5' RACE reads, yielding one entry per CDR3 protein. The table shows 1,800,000 or so distinct CDR3 sequences, with approximately 39% occurring only once. Sequenced input: blood. The receptors derive from a human donor in good health.

The genes are TRBV27 and TRBJ2-7, with 7 bases that match TRBD1. The CDR3 consists of 15 residues. CDR1 is MNHEY, CDR2 SMNVEV, per germline (reference sequence). V trimming: 6 bases; J trimming: 6 bases; junction bases outside the gene matches: 14. The DNA for the CDR3 is TGTGCCAGCAGCCATAACAGGGGAATGGCGGGCGAGCAGTACTTC. Its protein is CASSHNRGMAGEQYF.

Details on this clonotype: Compared with germline, one end of the junction differs, possibly owing to a read error. The chain uses TRBV5-1 and TRBJ2-7; 11 bases are shared with TRBD2. The CDR3 has 13 amino acids. The germline CDR1 and CDR2 sequences are SGHRS and YFSETQ. DNA for the CDR3: TGCGCCAGCAGCTTGACCCTTGGGGGACTAGCGGACTTC. Protein sequence: CASSLTLGGLADF.

Remarks on this clonotype: The missing conserved phenylalanine or tryptophan at the end of this CDR3 makes a read error likely. This sequence joins TRBV6-1 and TRBJ2-4; 7 nucleotides agree with TRBD1. The J call is in doubt because the DNA end fits TRBJ2-7 better. Germline V lookup: CDR1 MNHNS, CDR2 SASEGT. The CDR3 totals 14 residues. This chain's CDR3 is CASSGQGDMGEQYC. DNA of the CDR3: TGTGCCAGCAGTGGGCAGGGGGATATGGGCGAGCAGTACTGC.

This clonotype came up a few times. The junction shows a germline mismatch at one end, possibly a read error. V gene TRBV20-1 combines with J gene TRBJ2-7; D might be TRBD1 (6 bases). CDR1 and CDR2 (germline): DFQATT, SNEGSKA (reference sequence). The CDR3 extends over 12 amino acids. The CDR3 coding sequence is TGCAGTGCCAGAGACAGGTTCCACGAGCAGTACTTC. It is translated as CSARDRFHEQYF.

V usage is TRBV6-5 and J usage is TRBJ2-7; tentatively, D is TRBD2 (7 bases). The CDR3 has 16 residues. Germline V gives CDR1 MNHEY, CDR2 SVGAGI. Trimming left V 0 bases short and J 2 bases short, with 14 bases between. CDR3 in DNA: TGTGCCAGCAGTTACTCGTTCCGGGGGGCAGCCTACGAGCAGTACTTC. This gives the protein CASSYSFRGAAYEQYF.

This clonotype was counted once. This sequence joins TRBV5-5 and TRBJ2-4; maybe TRBD1 (5 bases). The tail of the sequence fits TRBJ2-7 better, so the J call may be wrong. The CDR3 is 13 residues long. The germline V gene has CDR1 SGHKS and CDR2 YYEKEE (reference sequence). The CDR3 DNA is TGTGCCAGCAGCTTGTGGTCAGGGTACGAGCAGTACTTC. Encoded protein: CASSLWSGYEQYF.

This chain uses TRBV12-3 or TRBV12-4 with TRBJ1-4; TRBD1 might be the D (5 bases). The length of the CDR3 is 18 residues. Trimming took 5 bases from V and 6 from J, leaving 25 bases between them. The CDR3 spells CASSNSTEGTRGDEKLFF. CDR3 sequence (DNA): TGTGCCAGCAGTAATTCAACAGAGGGTACCCGGGGGGATGAAAAACTGTTTTTT.

The rearrangement uses TRBV20-1 and TRBJ2-3; D unresolved. V lost 4 bases and J 2 bases, leaving 13 bases between the germline ends. Germline values: CDR1 DFQATT, CDR2 SNEGSKA (reference sequence). The CDR3 has 14 residues. The CDR3 nucleotides are TGCAGTGCTAACCTCGTTGGGTACACAGATACGCAGTATTTT. Its protein is CSANLVGYTDTQYF.

The gene calls are TRBV7-6 and TRBJ1-2, with D hard to call. Germline V CDR1 and CDR2: SGHVS, FNYEAQ. This CDR3 comprises 14 residues. V lost 6 bases, J lost 8 bases, and 19 bases lay in between. CDR3 coding DNA: TGTGCCAGCAGTTTATCCCCAGGATTGAGCGGCTACACCTTC. Translated: CASSLSPGLSGYTF.

This chain connects TRBV11-2 to TRBJ1-2; D unresolved. The CDR3 spans 12 residues. Trimming cost V 3 bases and J 4 bases, with 6 bases left between them. Germline assignment: CDR1 SGHAT and CDR2 FQNNGV. CDR3 sequence reads: CASSFAPYGYTF. CDR3 bases: TGTGCCAGCAGCTTTGCGCCCTATGGCTACACCTTC.

For this clonotype: Possible read error: a much larger clone is one base away. The V and J genes are TRBV29-1 and TRBJ1-2; D is unresolved. This CDR3 spans 14 amino acids. The V gene's germline CDR1 is SQVTM and CDR2 ANQGSEA. The V end was cut by 4 bases, the J end by 4 bases, with 16 bases between. The CDR3 here is CSVGEDEGIYGYTF. The CDR3 nucleotides are TGCAGCGTTGGAGAAGACGAAGGGATCTATGGCTACACCTTC.

The chain couples TRBV9 to TRBJ2-5, with 7 bases lining up with TRBD1. The CDR3 loop spans 15 amino acids. V lost 4 bases and J lost 5; bases outside the gene matches: 11. Germline V CDR1 and CDR2: SGDLS, YYNGEE. CDR3 DNA: TGTGCCAGCAGCACCCAGACAGGGACGGGGGAGACCCAGTACTTC. It codes for CASSTQTGTGETQYF.

The rearrangement joins TRBV6-5 to TRBJ1-2; D is undetermined. The length of the CDR3 is 13 residues. Germline V gives CDR1 MNHEY, CDR2 SVGAGI. V shed 2 bases and J shed 5 bases, with 9 bases lying between them. This CDR3 reads CASSYRGGYGYTF. For the CDR3, the DNA is TGTGCCAGCAGTTACCGGGGTGGTTATGGCTACACCTTC.

V is TRBV29-1 and J is TRBJ2-7; D is unclear. The CDR3 runs 12 residues. Germline CDR1 SQVTM, CDR2 ANQGSEA. V was pared by 5 bases and J by 4 bases, with 12 bases between. The CDR3 reads CSVQLPDYEQYF. CDR3 in DNA: TGCAGCGTTCAGCTCCCCGATTACGAGCAGTACTTC.